What follows are 29 T cell receptor beta chains derived from one specimen sequenced in a study of OX40 agonist ivuxolimab in advanced cancers. Method: immunoSEQ multiplex PCR; TCRdb's copy keeps in-frame clones and lacks some. The sample includes under 80,000 clones, around 91% seen only once; the top ten take more than 15%. Source: CD4+ or CD8+ T cells sorted from blood, taken in a trial of the OX40 agonist ivuxolimab. Receptors originate from an adult with an advanced solid tumor such as melanoma, head and neck, liver or kidney cancer.

This chain joins TRBV27 and TRBJ2-3; D remains unclear. V gave up 4 bases and J gave up 0 bases, with 8 bases separating them. The CDR3 covers 14 residues. CDR1 is MNHEY and CDR2 is SMNVEV in the germline V gene (reference sequence). CDR3 in DNA: TGTGCCAGCAGTTCGCCCCTAAGCACAGATACGCAGTATTTT. This gives the protein CASSSPLSTDTQYF.

The chain has TRBV4-2 and TRBJ2-5, with D unresolved. CDR3 size: 15 residues. The germline V gene encodes CDR1 LGHNA and CDR2 YNFKEQ. The germline V and J ends were trimmed by 4 bases and 4 bases, with 16 bases remaining between them. The CDR3 sequence: CASSPSTSFTETQYF. Here the CDR3 DNA reads TGTGCCAGCAGCCCCTCGACAAGTTTCACAGAGACCCAGTACTTC.

This CDR3 is CASSPIWTSAQETQYF. The CDR3 region has the DNA TGTGCCAGCAGCCCAATCTGGACTAGCGCGCAAGAGACCCAGTACTTC. J is TRBJ2-5 and V is TRBV7-6; 9 positions match TRBD2. The germline V gene has CDR1 SGHVS and CDR2 FNYEAQ. The CDR3 is 16 residues long. Unmatched junction bases numbered 9, after V lost 5 bases and J lost 2 bases.

This rearrangement joins TRBV28 to TRBJ2-1; tentatively, D is TRBD1 (6 bases). CDR3 length: 13 amino acids. V lost 5 bases, J lost 10 bases, and 15 bases lay in between. Germline CDR1 and CDR2: MDHEN and SYDVKM. The CDR3 here is CASSTNREEEQFF. In nucleotides, the CDR3 is TGTGCCAGCAGTACCAACAGGGAAGAAGAGCAGTTCTTC.

The chain joins TRBV6-5 to TRBJ2-1; 9 bases map to TRBD2. The length of the CDR3 is 15 residues. Trimming took 5 bases from V and 4 from J; bases not matched to a gene: 6. From germline, CDR1 is MNHEY and CDR2 SVGAGI. The CDR3 nucleotides read TGTGCCAGCAGTATAGCGGGGGTTCTGTACAATGAGCAGTTCTTC. Its translation is CASSIAGVLYNEQFF.

V and J are TRBV7-3 and TRBJ2-6; no reliable D call. The V gene's germline CDR1 is SGHTA and CDR2 FQGTGA. The CDR3 is made up of 14 amino acids. V was cut by 4 bases and J by 0 bases, with 4 bases left in between. DNA for the CDR3: TGTGCCAGCAGCTCCAACTCTGGGGCCAACGTCCTGACTTTC. Protein sequence: CASSSNSGANVLTF.

This chain connects TRBV7-2 to TRBJ2-7, with TRBD2 matching 12 bases. There are 16 residues in the CDR3. V lost 5 bases and J lost 1; bases outside the gene matches: 6. The V gene's germline CDR1 is SGHTA and CDR2 FQGNSA. The CDR3, as DNA: TGTGCCAGCAGCCAATCGACTAGCGGGGGTTCCTACGAGCAGTACTTC. Its translation is CASSQSTSGGSYEQYF.

V gene TRBV13 combines with J gene TRBJ2-6; maybe TRBD1 (5 bases). The germline gives CDR1 PRHDT, CDR2 FYEKMQ (reference sequence). V was cut by 0 bases and J by 4 bases, with 13 bases left in between. This CDR3 has 17 residues. CDR3 in DNA: TGTGCCAGCAGCTTAGGAGGGGAAGGGTCCGGGGCCAACGTCCTGACTTTC. This sequence encodes CASSLGGEGSGANVLTF.

The rearrangement joins TRBV27 to TRBJ2-1; no clear D gene. This CDR3 comprises 15 residues. With 3 bases removed from V and 5 bases from J, the gap between germline ends came to 14 bases. Germline CDR1 reads MNHEY; CDR2 reads SMNVEV (reference sequence). The DNA for the CDR3 is TGTGCCAGCAGTTTCCCGGGTGGAGTTCACAATGAGCAGTTCTTC. Its protein is CASSFPGGVHNEQFF.

V gene TRBV28 combines with J gene TRBJ2-3, with 8 bases lining up with TRBD2. The germline V gene has CDR1 MDHEN and CDR2 SYDVKM. Trimming at V came to 4 bases and at J to 4 bases, leaving 13 bases not matched to a gene. CDR3 length: 17 residues. This CDR3 reads CASSSIQAGDGADTQYF. The CDR3 bases are TGTGCCAGCAGTTCGATTCAAGCGGGAGATGGGGCAGATACGCAGTATTTT.

The J gene is TRBJ1-2, the V gene TRBV11-2, with D unresolved. From germline, CDR1 is SGHAT and CDR2 FQNNGV. The V gene lost 4 bases and the J gene lost 6 bases, with 9 bases spanning the gap. The CDR3 consists of 12 residues. This CDR3 reads CASSSYGDGYTF. CDR3 nucleotide sequence: TGTGCCAGCAGCTCCTACGGGGATGGCTACACCTTC.

This clone has only one observation. The chain links TRBV28 to TRBJ2-2; 7 bases align to TRBD2. CDR3 length equals 15 residues. With 4 bases clipped from V and 1 base from J, the junction kept 3 bases outside the gene matches. Germline CDR1 is MDHEN and CDR2 is SYDVKM. The CDR3 nucleotides read TGTGCCAGCAGTTCGGGACTAATGAACACCGGGGAGCTGTTTTTT. Its protein is CASSSGLMNTGELFF.

V gene TRBV6-1 combines with J gene TRBJ2-5; perhaps D is TRBD1 or TRBD2 (5 bases each). CDR3 length equals 13 residues. V was cut by 9 bases and J by 9 bases, with 20 bases left in between. The germline gives CDR1 MNHNS, CDR2 SASEGT. DNA for the CDR3: TGTGCCAGTACAGGCGCCGGACCGAGGGCCCAGTACTTC. Its protein product is CASTGAGPRAQYF.

V usage is TRBV5-4 and J usage is TRBJ2-6; TRBD2 agrees at 7 bases. Germline V gene lookup returns CDR1 SGHNT and CDR2 YYREEE (reference sequence). V shed 2 bases and J 0 bases; nucleotides not matched to a gene: 8. The CDR3 spans 18 residues. CDR3 sequence: CASSFSAGVLSGANVLTF. The DNA for the CDR3 is TGTGCCAGCAGCTTCTCGGCGGGAGTACTCTCTGGGGCCAACGTCCTGACTTTC.

V is TRBV9 and J is TRBJ2-2; 11 nucleotides agree with TRBD1. The CDR3 length is 18 residues. Per germline, CDR1 SGDLS and CDR2 YYNGEE. The V and J ends lost 0 bases and 5 bases, in that order; junction bases with no gene match: 9. The CDR3 loop is CASSVDAGTGGRTGELFF. The CDR3 DNA reads as TGTGCCAGCAGCGTAGATGCCGGGACAGGGGGGAGAACCGGGGAGCTGTTTTTT. The variable domain in full, with the rest retrieved from reference TRBV9 and TRBJ2-2, is DSGVTQTPKHLITATGQRVTLRCSPRSGDLSVYWYQQSLDQGLQFLIQYYNGEERAKGNILERFSAQQFPDLHSELNLSSLELGDSALYFCASSVDAGTGGRTGELFFGEGSRLTVL.

The chain carries TRBV28 and TRBJ2-3; a weak D match, TRBD2 (6 bases). From germline, CDR1 is MDHEN and CDR2 SYDVKM. The CDR3 covers 15 residues. V was shortened by 6 bases and J by 0 bases, with 13 bases between the two germline ends. The CDR3 DNA follows: TGTGCCAGCAGCCAATACAGCGGGAGCACAGATACGCAGTATTTT. The encoded protein is CASSQYSGSTDTQYF. The variable domain in full, with the rest retrieved from reference TRBV28 and TRBJ2-3, is DVKVTQSSRYLVKRTGEKVFLECVQDMDHENMFWYRQDPGLGLRLIYFSYDVKMKEKGDIPEGYSVSREKKERFSLILESASTNQTSMYLCASSQYSGSTDTQYFGPGTRLTVL.

V and J are TRBV15 and TRBJ2-5, with D possibly being TRBD1 (6 bases). Germline CDR1 and CDR2: LNHNV and YYDKDF (reference sequence). The CDR3 is made up of 16 amino acids. Trimming stripped 3 bases from V and 1 base from J, with 15 bases between. As DNA, the CDR3 is TGTGCCACCAGCAGTGGGACAATAGCGATCCAAGAGACCCAGTACTTC. Residues: CATSSGTIAIQETQYF.

This clone was observed a single time. This chain connects TRBV28 to TRBJ2-7; the D gene is possibly TRBD1 (6 bases). Trimming cost V 8 bases and J 3 bases, with 17 bases left between them. The germline V gene has CDR1 MDHEN and CDR2 SYDVKM. The CDR3 has 14 residues. DNA of the CDR3: TGTGCCAGCGGGCCCGTAGGGGGTCTCTACGAGCAGTACTTC. Translating it yields CASGPVGGLYEQYF.

The rearrangement uses TRBV4-3 and TRBJ1-2; D unclear. Deletions cut 4 bases from V and 1 base from J, with 16 bases between. This CDR3 is built from 16 residues. The germline V gene has CDR1 LGHNA and CDR2 YSLEER. CDR3 amino acids: CASSLAVRNLNYGYTF. Here the CDR3 DNA reads TGCGCCAGCAGCCTAGCCGTGAGGAACCTTAACTATGGCTACACCTTC.

The chain links TRBV7-9 to TRBJ2-5, with TRBD2 identical over 7 bases. Germline-derived CDR1 and CDR2 are SEHNR and FQNEAQ (reference sequence). V shed 5 bases, J shed 5 bases, and the junction held 8 bases outside the gene matches. The CDR3 length is 14 residues. As DNA, the CDR3 is TGTGCCAGCAGCGAACAGACTAGCAGGGAGACCCAGTACTTC. The encoded protein is CASSEQTSRETQYF.

The chain carries TRBV9 and TRBJ1-1; D gene ambiguous. Germline V gives CDR1 SGDLS, CDR2 YYNGEE. This CDR3 region has 12 residues. V was shortened by 3 bases and J by 6 bases, with 9 bases between the two germline ends. The CDR3 here is CASSGSRAEAFF. Written as DNA, the CDR3 is TGTGCCAGCAGCGGGAGTAGGGCTGAAGCTTTCTTT.

The V and J genes are TRBV13 and TRBJ2-7; D might be TRBD2 (5 bases). The V gene's germline CDR1 is PRHDT and CDR2 FYEKMQ (reference sequence). The CDR3 extends over 14 amino acids. With 3 bases removed from V and 2 bases from J, the gap between germline ends came to 11 bases. The CDR3 region has the DNA TGTGCCAGCAGCTTCTCCGGGGTAGCCTACGAGCAGTACTTC. It encodes CASSFSGVAYEQYF.

In its sample, this clone was seen a few times. The genes are TRBV6-5 and TRBJ1-5; D remains unclear. The CDR3 contains 14 residues. V gave up 2 bases and J gave up 2 bases, with 7 bases separating them. Germline CDR1 is MNHEY and CDR2 is SVGAGI. The CDR3 reads CASSYRGGNQPQHF. Here the CDR3 DNA reads TGTGCCAGCAGTTACCGGGGTGGCAATCAGCCCCAGCATTTT.

V is TRBV5-4 and J is TRBJ2-1; 13 nucleotides match TRBD2. The CDR3 loop spans 15 amino acids. Germline trimming cut 3 bases from V and 4 bases from J; bases unmatched to any gene: 1. Germline lookup yields CDR1 SGHNT and CDR2 YYREEE (reference sequence). The CDR3 sequence is CASSWGLAGYNEQFF. In nucleotides, the CDR3 is TGTGCCAGCAGCTGGGGACTAGCGGGGTACAATGAGCAGTTCTTC.

The V gene is TRBV18, the J gene TRBJ2-7, with a weak D call TRBD2 (6 bases). Germline CDR1 is KGHSH and CDR2 is LQKENI. V dropped 0 bases and J dropped 2 bases, with 11 bases sitting between them. There are 15 residues in the CDR3. The CDR3 is CASSPPGLNTYEQYF. CDR3 nucleotide sequence: TGTGCCAGCTCACCACCGGGACTCAATACCTACGAGCAGTACTTC.

The sample holds one count of this clone. The chain uses TRBV25-1 and TRBJ2-1, with D uncertain. This CDR3 spans 14 amino acids. Trimming took 3 bases from V and 6 from J, leaving 12 bases between them. Germline assignment: CDR1 MGHDK and CDR2 SYGVNS. The CDR3 DNA is TGTGCCAGCAGTGATGGTCCGGAAAGCAATGAGCAGTTCTTC. Protein sequence: CASSDGPESNEQFF.

This clone was recorded once. The chain combines TRBV28 with TRBJ2-7; D might be TRBD1 (6 bases). Germline-derived CDR1 and CDR2 are MDHEN and SYDVKM. CDR3 length: 12 residues. V was pared by 7 bases and J by 10 bases, with 17 bases between. DNA of the CDR3: TGTGCCAGCAACACAGGGTTGGGAAGACAGTACTTC. It is translated as CASNTGLGRQYF.

J is TRBJ2-1 and V is TRBV5-4, with 7 nucleotides matching TRBD2. Germline CDR1 reads SGHNT; CDR2 reads YYREEE (reference sequence). The CDR3 loop spans 16 amino acids. The ends lost 0 bases at V and 3 bases at J; junction bases unmatched: 6. CDR3 DNA: TGTGCCAGCAGCTTGGAGCTAGCGGAGATCTACAATGAGCAGTTCTTC. Translated, it gives CASSLELAEIYNEQFF.

The chain recombines TRBV7-9 with TRBJ2-7, with no clear D. V shed 1 base and J shed 3 bases, with 1 base lying between them. The CDR3 length is 11 residues. CDR1 is SEHNR and CDR2 is FQNEAQ in the germline V gene (reference sequence). The CDR3 DNA reads TGTGCCAGCAGCTTAGACTACGAGCAGTACTTC. This translates into CASSLDYEQYF. Using reference TRBV7-9 and TRBJ2-7 for the parts outside the CDR3, the full variable domain is DTGVSQNPRHKITKRGQNVTFRCDPISEHNRLYWYRQTLGQGPEFLTYFQNEAQLEKSRLLSDRFSAERPKGSFSTLEIQRTEQGDSAMYLCASSLDYEQYFGPGTRLTVT.